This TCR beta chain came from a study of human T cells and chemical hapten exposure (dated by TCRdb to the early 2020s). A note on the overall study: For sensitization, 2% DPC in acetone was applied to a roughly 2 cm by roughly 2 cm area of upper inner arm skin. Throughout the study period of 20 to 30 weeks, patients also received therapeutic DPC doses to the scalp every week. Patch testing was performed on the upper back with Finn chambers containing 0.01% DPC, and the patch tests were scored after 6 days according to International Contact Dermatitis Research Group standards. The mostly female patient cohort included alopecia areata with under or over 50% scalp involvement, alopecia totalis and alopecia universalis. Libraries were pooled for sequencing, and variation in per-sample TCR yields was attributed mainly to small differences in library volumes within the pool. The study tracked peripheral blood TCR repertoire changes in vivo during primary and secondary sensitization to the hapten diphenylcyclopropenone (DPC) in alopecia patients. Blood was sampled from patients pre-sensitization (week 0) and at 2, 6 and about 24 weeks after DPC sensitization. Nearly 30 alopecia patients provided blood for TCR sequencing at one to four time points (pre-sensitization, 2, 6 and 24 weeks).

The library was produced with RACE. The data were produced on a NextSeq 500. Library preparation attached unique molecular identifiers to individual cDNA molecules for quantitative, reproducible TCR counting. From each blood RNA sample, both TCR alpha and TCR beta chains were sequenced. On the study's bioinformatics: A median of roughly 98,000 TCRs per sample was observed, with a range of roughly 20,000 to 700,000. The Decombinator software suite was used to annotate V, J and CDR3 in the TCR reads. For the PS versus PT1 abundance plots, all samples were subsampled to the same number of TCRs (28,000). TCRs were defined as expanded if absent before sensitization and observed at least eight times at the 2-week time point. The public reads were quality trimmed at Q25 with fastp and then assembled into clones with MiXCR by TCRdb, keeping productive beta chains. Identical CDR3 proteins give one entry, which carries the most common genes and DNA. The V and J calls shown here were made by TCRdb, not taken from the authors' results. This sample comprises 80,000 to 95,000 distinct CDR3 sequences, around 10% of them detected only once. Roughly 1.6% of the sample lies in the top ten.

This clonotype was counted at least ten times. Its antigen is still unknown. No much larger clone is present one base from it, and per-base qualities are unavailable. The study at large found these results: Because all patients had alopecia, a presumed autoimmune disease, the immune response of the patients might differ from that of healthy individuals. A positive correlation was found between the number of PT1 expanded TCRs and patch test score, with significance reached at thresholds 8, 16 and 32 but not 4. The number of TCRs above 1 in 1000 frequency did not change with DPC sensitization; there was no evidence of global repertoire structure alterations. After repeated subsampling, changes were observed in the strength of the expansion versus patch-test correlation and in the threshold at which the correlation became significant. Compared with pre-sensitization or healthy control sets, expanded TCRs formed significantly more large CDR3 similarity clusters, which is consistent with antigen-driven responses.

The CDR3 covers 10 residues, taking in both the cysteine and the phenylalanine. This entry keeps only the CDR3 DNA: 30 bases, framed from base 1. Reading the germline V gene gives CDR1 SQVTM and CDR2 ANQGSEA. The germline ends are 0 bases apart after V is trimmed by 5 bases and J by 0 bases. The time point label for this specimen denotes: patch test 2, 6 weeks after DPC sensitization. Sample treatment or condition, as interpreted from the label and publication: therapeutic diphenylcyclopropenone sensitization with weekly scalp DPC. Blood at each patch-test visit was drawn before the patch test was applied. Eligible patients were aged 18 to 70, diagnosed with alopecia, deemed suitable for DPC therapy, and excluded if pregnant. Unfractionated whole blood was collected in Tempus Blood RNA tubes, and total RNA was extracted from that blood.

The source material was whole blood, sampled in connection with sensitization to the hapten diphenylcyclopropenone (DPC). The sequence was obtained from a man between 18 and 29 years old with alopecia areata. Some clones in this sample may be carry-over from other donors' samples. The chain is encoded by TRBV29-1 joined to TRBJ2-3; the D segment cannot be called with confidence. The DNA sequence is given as TGCAGCGTTAGCACAGATACGCAGTATTTT. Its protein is CSVSTDTQYF.